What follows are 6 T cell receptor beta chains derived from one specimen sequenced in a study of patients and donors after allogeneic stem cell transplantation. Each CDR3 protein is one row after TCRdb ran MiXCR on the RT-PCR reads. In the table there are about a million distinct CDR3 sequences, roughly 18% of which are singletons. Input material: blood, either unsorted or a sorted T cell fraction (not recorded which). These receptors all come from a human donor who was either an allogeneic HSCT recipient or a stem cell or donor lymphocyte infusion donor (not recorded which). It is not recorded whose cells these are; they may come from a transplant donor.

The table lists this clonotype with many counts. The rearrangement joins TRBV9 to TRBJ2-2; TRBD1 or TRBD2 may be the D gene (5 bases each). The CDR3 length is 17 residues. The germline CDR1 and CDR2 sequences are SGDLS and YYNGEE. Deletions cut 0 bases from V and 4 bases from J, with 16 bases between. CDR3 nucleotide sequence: TGTGCCAGCAGCGTAGGGGCGTGGGGACCAAGCACCGGGGAGCTGTTTTTT. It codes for CASSVGAWGPSTGELFF.

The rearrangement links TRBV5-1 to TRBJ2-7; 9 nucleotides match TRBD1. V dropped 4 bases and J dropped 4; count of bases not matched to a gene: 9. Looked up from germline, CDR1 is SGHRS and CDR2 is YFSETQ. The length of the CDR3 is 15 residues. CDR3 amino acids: CASSARDRVSYEQYF. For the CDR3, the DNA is TGCGCCAGCAGCGCCCGGGACAGGGTGTCTTACGAGCAGTACTTC.

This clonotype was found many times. The CDR3 DNA sequence: TGTGCCAGCAAGGGCGGTACGTTCAATCAGCCCCAGCATTTT. It is translated as CASKGGTFNQPQHF. This chain connects TRBV12-3 or TRBV12-4 to TRBJ1-5; D not certain. This CDR3 is 14 amino acids long. V lost 7 bases and J lost 3, with 13 bases in between.

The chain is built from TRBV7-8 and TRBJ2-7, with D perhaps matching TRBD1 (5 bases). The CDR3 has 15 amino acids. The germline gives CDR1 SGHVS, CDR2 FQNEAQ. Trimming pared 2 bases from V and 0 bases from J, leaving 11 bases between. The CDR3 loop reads CASSLWGSFSYEQYF. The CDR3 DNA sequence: TGTGCCAGCAGCTTATGGGGCAGCTTCTCCTACGAGCAGTACTTC.

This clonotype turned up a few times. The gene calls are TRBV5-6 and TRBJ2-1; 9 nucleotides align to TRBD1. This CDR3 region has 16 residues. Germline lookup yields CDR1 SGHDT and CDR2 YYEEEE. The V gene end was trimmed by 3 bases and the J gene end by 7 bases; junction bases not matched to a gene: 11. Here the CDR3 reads CASSWGQGLLPNEQFF. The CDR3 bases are TGTGCCAGCAGCTGGGGACAGGGACTCCTTCCAAATGAGCAGTTCTTC.

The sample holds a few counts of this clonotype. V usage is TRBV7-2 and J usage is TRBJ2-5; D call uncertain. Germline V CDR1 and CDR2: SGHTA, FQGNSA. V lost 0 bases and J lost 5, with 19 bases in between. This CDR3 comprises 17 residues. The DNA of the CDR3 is TGTGCCAGCAGCTTAGCGCTCGGGTTAAAGATCGTGGAGACCCAGTACTTC. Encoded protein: CASSLALGLKIVETQYF.